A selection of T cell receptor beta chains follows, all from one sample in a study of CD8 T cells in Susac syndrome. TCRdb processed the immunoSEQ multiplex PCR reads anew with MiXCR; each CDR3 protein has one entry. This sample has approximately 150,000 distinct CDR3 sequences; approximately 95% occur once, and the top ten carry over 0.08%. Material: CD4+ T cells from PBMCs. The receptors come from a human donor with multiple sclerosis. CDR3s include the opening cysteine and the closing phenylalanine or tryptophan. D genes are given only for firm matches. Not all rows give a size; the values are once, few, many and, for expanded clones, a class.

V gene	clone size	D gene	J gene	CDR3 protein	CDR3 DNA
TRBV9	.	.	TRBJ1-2	CASSVRDNYGYTF	TGTGCCAGCAGCGTGAGGGATAACTATGGCTACACCTTC
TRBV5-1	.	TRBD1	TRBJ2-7	CASSTGQARGEQYF	TGCGCCAGCAGCACAGGACAGGCTAGAGGCGAGCAGTACTTC
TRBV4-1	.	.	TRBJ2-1	CASSLRGLAAYNEQFF	TGCGCCAGCAGCTTGAGGGGGCTAGCGGCGTACAATGAGCAGTTCTTC
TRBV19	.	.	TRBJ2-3	CASSTLTRGTDTQYF	TGTGCCAGTAGTACCCTTACTAGGGGCACAGATACGCAGTATTTT
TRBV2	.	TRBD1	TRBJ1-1	CASLGTGETEAFF	TGTGCCAGCCTCGGGACAGGGGAAACTGAAGCTTTCTTT
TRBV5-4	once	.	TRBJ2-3	CASSLAGQPTDTQYF	TGTGCCAGCAGCTTGGCCGGGCAGCCCACAGATACGCAGTATTTT
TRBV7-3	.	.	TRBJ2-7	CASSRTQGEQYF	TGTGCCAGCAGCCGGACCCAGGGCGAGCAGTACTTC
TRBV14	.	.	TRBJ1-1	CASSPNTGTSNEAFF	TGTGCCAGCAGCCCCAATACCGGGACGTCCAATGAAGCTTTCTTT
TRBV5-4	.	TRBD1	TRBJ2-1	CASSLGFPGTGINEQFF	TGTGCCAGCAGCTTGGGATTTCCCGGGACAGGGATCAATGAGCAGTTCTTC
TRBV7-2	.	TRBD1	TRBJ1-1	CASSFLTGTEAFF	TGTGCCAGCAGCTTTCTGACAGGGACTGAAGCTTTCTTT